Listed below are T cell receptor beta chains from one sample, sequenced in a study of T cells in Graves' hyperthyroidism and ophthalmopathy. In TCRdb, the multiplex PCR reads were re-called with MiXCR into one record per CDR3 protein. The sample lists 370,000 or so distinct CDR3 sequences; roughly 12% were seen once. The sample consisted of blood. Every receptor here comes from a man aged 25-45 years with Graves' hyperthyroidism that later progressed to Graves' ophthalmopathy. Each CDR3 is given with its conserved first and last residue. Each record gives: D gene, J gene, V gene, CDR3 length, clone size, CDR3 protein, CDR3 DNA. D genes are given only for firm matches. Clone size is stated in some rows and not others, as once, few, many or a class when expanded.

TRBD2,TRBJ2-1,TRBV6-1,14,.,CASSYSGGAGEQFF,TGTGCCAGCAGTTATAGCGGGGGGGCGGGTGAGCAGTTCTTC
TRBD2,TRBJ2-7,TRBV20-1,15,many,CSARSRRLAAYEQYF,TGCAGTGCTAGATCTCGGAGACTAGCGGCTTACGAGCAGTACTTC
.,TRBJ1-5,TRBV25-1,14,.,CASSEFGAPQPQHF,TGTGCCAGCAGTGAATTTGGGGCCCCTCAGCCCCAGCATTTT
TRBD1,TRBJ1-2,TRBV18,13,many,CASSADRGYGYTF,TGTGCCAGCTCAGCCGACAGGGGCTATGGCTACACCTTC
.,TRBJ2-5,TRBV11-2,15,.,CASSFGVRGPKTQYF,TGTGCCAGCAGCTTTGGTGTCCGGGGCCCCAAGACCCAGTACTTC
.,TRBJ2-1,TRBV24-1,15,few,CATSDLVTGNHEQFF,TGTGCCACCAGTGATTTGGTTACAGGGAACCATGAGCAGTTCTTC
TRBD2,TRBJ2-3,TRBV7-2,15,.,CASSLSSGISDTQYF,TGTGCCAGCAGCTTATCTAGCGGGATTTCTGATACGCAGTATTTT
.,TRBJ1-1,TRBV2,14,many,CASMGVIMNTEAFF,TGTGCCAGCATGGGGGTGATCATGAACACTGAAGCTTTCTTT
.,TRBJ2-7,TRBV9,12,.,CASSVGQGEQYF,TGTGCCAGCAGCGTAGGGCAGGGAGAGCAGTACTTC
.,TRBJ1-2,TRBV5-5,13,.,CASSDGANYGYTF,TGTGCCAGCAGTGACGGAGCTAACTATGGCTACACCTTC
.,TRBJ1-2,TRBV20-1,12,many,CSAGGANYGYTF,TGCAGTGCTGGGGGGGCTAACTATGGCTACACCTTC
.,TRBJ1-1,TRBV10-2,15,.,CASSESATKDTEAFF,TGCGCCAGCAGTGAGTCCGCCACAAAGGACACTGAAGCTTTCTTT
.,TRBJ2-1,TRBV3-1,11,few,CASSHSSEQFF,TGTGCCAGCAGCCATAGCAGCGAGCAGTTCTTC
TRBD1,TRBJ1-2,TRBV28,13,many,CASTSDRNYGYTF,TGTGCCAGCACCTCGGACAGGAACTATGGCTACACCTTC
.,TRBJ2-3,TRBV27,15,many,CASSSLSILADTQYF,TGTGCCAGCAGTTCTTTGAGCATTCTGGCCGATACGCAGTATTTT
TRBD2,TRBJ2-7,TRBV27,10,few,CATRGDEQYF,TGTGCCACCCGGGGGGACGAGCAGTACTTC
TRBD1,TRBJ1-2,TRBV12-3/TRBV12-4,17,many,CASSNPGQAPHRRGYTF,TGTGCCAGCAGTAACCCGGGACAGGCACCCCACAGACGTGGCTACACCTTC
TRBD1,TRBJ1-2,TRBV20-1,12,.,CSATQGNYGYTF,TGCAGTGCTACACAGGGGAACTATGGCTACACCTTC
.,TRBJ2-7,TRBV5-6,13,many,CASSWGLVGEQYF,TGTGCCAGTTCTTGGGGCCTTGTAGGCGAGCAGTACTTC
TRBD2,TRBJ2-7,TRBV20-1,16,many,CSARDLASGDSYEQYF,TGCAGTGCTAGAGATCTGGCTAGCGGGGACTCCTACGAGCAGTACTTC
.,TRBJ2-5,TRBV11-3,12,many,CASSSRDSTRHF,TGTGCCAGCAGCTCCCGGGACTCCACCCGCCACTTC
.,TRBJ2-3,TRBV5-1,16,few,CASSLASAVRTDTQYF,TGCGCCAGCAGCTTGGCCTCCGCGGTCCGCACAGATACGCAGTATTTT
TRBD1,TRBJ1-4,TRBV12-3/TRBV12-4,15,many,CASSHPGQGWEKLFF,TGTGCCAGCAGCCATCCGGGACAGGGTTGGGAAAAACTGTTTTTT
TRBD1,TRBJ1-5,TRBV27,15,few,CASRKGTGVNQPQHF,TGTGCCAGCAGGAAGGGGACAGGGGTTAATCAGCCCCAGCATTTT
.,TRBJ1-2,TRBV6-1,12,many,CASGTENYGYTF,TGTGCCAGCGGGACGGAAAACTATGGCTACACCTTC
.,TRBJ2-7,TRBV12-3/TRBV12-4,17,.,CASSLARGGRAGYEQYF,TGTGCCAGCAGTTTAGCGCGGGGTGGTAGGGCTGGATACGAGCAGTACTTC
.,TRBJ1-5,TRBV6-5,13,many,CASSYRGNQPQHF,TGTGCCAGCAGTTATAGGGGCAATCAGCCCCAGCATTTT
TRBD1,TRBJ1-6,TRBV5-1,15,once,CASSLAYRGVSLLHF,TGCGCCAGCAGCTTGGCCTACAGGGGGGTTTCACTCCTCCACTTT
TRBD1,TRBJ2-5,TRBV24-1,15,few,CATSGRDRGPETQYF,TGTGCCACCAGCGGTAGGGACAGGGGGCCAGAGACCCAGTACTTC
.,TRBJ2-3,TRBV28,13,many,CASRAGTTDTQYF,TGTGCCAGCAGGGCGGGGACCACAGATACGCAGTATTTT
.,TRBJ1-5,TRBV12-3/TRBV12-4,13,few,CASSFGGYQPQHF,TGTGCCAGCAGTTTCGGAGGCTATCAGCCCCAGCATTTT
TRBD2,TRBJ2-1,TRBV20-1,16,many,CSARKLGTSAHNEQFF,TGCAGTGCTAGAAAGCTCGGGACTAGCGCCCACAATGAGCAGTTCTTC
.,TRBJ2-2,TRBV28,13,many,CASSLGRPGELFF,TGTGCCAGCTCCCTGGGGAGACCCGGGGAGCTGTTTTTT
.,TRBJ1-2,TRBV2,14,.,CASSEEGSPYGYTF,TGTGCCAGCAGTGAAGAGGGGTCTCCCTATGGCTACACCTTC
.,TRBJ1-1,TRBV19,15,.,CASSIPFRGDTEAFF,TGTGCCAGTAGTATACCCTTCCGGGGGGACACTGAAGCTTTCTTT
.,TRBJ1-2,TRBV6-5,15,.,CASSFSYRTAYGYTF,TGCGCCAGCAGTTTCTCCTATCGGACAGCCTATGGCTACACCTTC
TRBD1,TRBJ1-2,TRBV6-1,15,many,CASSETGGASYGYTF,TGTGCCAGCAGTGAAACAGGGGGCGCGAGCTATGGCTACACCTTC
.,TRBJ2-7,TRBV20-1,11,many,CSPGTPLEQYF,TGCAGTCCCGGGACTCCCCTCGAGCAGTACTTC
TRBD2,TRBJ2-1,TRBV20-1,15,many,CSARPGLARGGEQFF,TGCAGTGCTAGACCGGGACTAGCAAGGGGAGGTGAGCAGTTCTTC
.,TRBJ1-6,TRBV6-1,16,.,CASSEGRALNGSPLHF,TGTGCCAGCAGTGAAGGCCGGGCCCTCAATGGGTCACCCCTCCACTTT
.,TRBJ1-1,TRBV25-1,12,.,CASSDGITEAFF,TGTGCCAGCAGTGACGGGATCACTGAAGCTTTCTTT
.,TRBJ2-7,TRBV28,13,many,CASSFTDSYEQYF,TGTGCCAGCAGTTTCACAGACTCCTACGAGCAGTACTTC
.,TRBJ1-1,TRBV15,15,many,CATSSLYSTNTEAFF,TGTGCCACCAGCAGTCTCTACAGCACGAACACTGAAGCTTTCTTT
.,TRBJ1-2,TRBV7-9,14,many,CASSPEGDNYGYTF,TGTGCCAGCAGCCCAGAGGGGGATAACTATGGCTACACCTTC
.,TRBJ2-3,TRBV12-3/TRBV12-4,16,many,CASSPPAREPGDTQYF,TGTGCCAGCAGTCCCCCCGCACGAGAGCCAGGGGATACGCAGTATTTT
.,TRBJ1-2,TRBV29-1,14,few,CSVKSGGGNYGYTF,TGCAGCGTTAAATCCGGGGGCGGAAATTATGGCTACACCTTC
TRBD1,TRBJ1-2,TRBV5-5,16,many,CASSRRGQASDYGYTF,TGTGCCAGCAGCAGAAGGGGACAGGCCTCGGACTATGGCTACACCTTC
.,TRBJ2-7,TRBV10-3,13,many,CAISGTASYEQYF,TGTGCCATCAGTGGGACAGCGTCCTACGAGCAGTACTTC
.,TRBJ2-7,TRBV3-1,13,many,CASQGEIPYEQYF,TGTGCTTCACAGGGTGAGATCCCCTACGAGCAGTACTTC
.,TRBJ1-5,TRBV7-2,15,many,CASSLGTRSNQPQHF,TGTGCCAGCAGCTTAGGGACGAGGAGCAATCAGCCCCAGCATTTT
TRBD2,TRBJ2-2,TRBV20-1,16,many,CSARARLAGTTGELFF,TGCAGTGCTAGAGCTCGGCTAGCGGGGACCACCGGGGAGCTGTTTTTT
.,TRBJ2-7,TRBV10-3,13,.,CAVSDPADDEQYF,TGTGCCGTCAGTGACCCCGCGGACGACGAGCAGTACTTC
.,TRBJ2-5,TRBV6-5,14,.,CASSYSVFQETQYF,TGTGCCAGCAGTTACTCGGTATTCCAAGAGACCCAGTACTTC